This is a list of T cell receptor beta chains from one sample in a study of OX40 agonist ivuxolimab in advanced cancers. Some clones are missing from TCRdb's copy, which holds only in-frame ones; the method was immunoSEQ multiplex PCR. The sample yields under 50,000 clones, about 83% seen once. Sequenced material: CD4+ or CD8+ T cells sorted from blood, taken in a trial of the OX40 agonist ivuxolimab. Receptors originate from an adult with an advanced solid tumor such as melanoma, head and neck, liver or kidney cancer. The CDR3 runs from the conserved cysteine through the conserved F or W. The D gene is left open where the match is weak. Clone size is given for some rows only: seen once, a few or many times, or a class if the clone is expanded.

>few|TRBV14|TRBJ1-3|TRBD1
CASRQGPGNTIYF
TGTGCCAGCAGACAGGGGCCTGGAAACACCATATATTTT
>.|TRBV6-1|TRBJ2-2|.
CASEAGTGELFF
TGTGCCAGCGAGGCAGGCACCGGGGAGCTGTTTTTT
>.|TRBV2|TRBJ2-7|.
CASSARQWDDYEQYF
TGTGCCAGCAGTGCCCGACAGTGGGACGACTACGAGCAGTACTTC
>.|TRBV29-1|TRBJ1-4|TRBD1
CSVVDRESEKLFF
TGCAGCGTCGTGGACAGGGAAAGTGAAAAACTGTTTTTT
>.|TRBV19|TRBJ2-3|.
CASSESGPYTDTQYF
TGTGCCAGTAGTGAGAGCGGGCCATACACAGATACGCAGTATTTT
>.|TRBV25-1|TRBJ2-1|TRBD1
CASSTQQGGAYNEQFF
TGTGCCAGCAGTACGCAACAGGGGGGCGCCTACAATGAGCAGTTCTTC
>.|TRBV11-1|TRBJ2-7|TRBD1
CASSADRFEQYF
TGTGCCAGCAGCGCGGACAGGTTCGAGCAGTACTTC
>.|TRBV5-4|TRBJ2-1|.
CASSLDPGSYNEQFF
TGTGCCAGCAGCTTGGATCCGGGCAGCTACAATGAGCAGTTCTTC
>.|TRBV5-4|TRBJ2-1|TRBD2
CASSLDSGMPYNEQFF
TGTGCCAGCAGCTTGGATAGCGGGATGCCCTACAATGAGCAGTTCTTC
>.|TRBV20-1|TRBJ2-7|.
CSATGDYEQYF
TGCAGTGCAACGGGAGACTACGAGCAGTACTTC
>.|TRBV5-5|TRBJ2-7|TRBD2
CASSFLTSGSYEQYF
TGTGCCAGCAGCTTCCTGACTAGCGGGAGCTACGAGCAGTACTTC
>.|TRBV7-9|TRBJ2-5|.
CASSPQFRQPETQYF
TGTGCCAGCAGCCCCCAATTTAGACAGCCAGAGACCCAGTACTTC
>.|TRBV6-5|TRBJ1-1|.
CATVDSLNTEAFF
TGTGCCACGGTGGACAGTCTGAACACTGAAGCTTTCTTT
>.|TRBV25-1|TRBJ2-6|TRBD1
CASSEPDRGHRRANVLTF
TGTGCCAGCAGTGAACCGGACAGGGGGCATAGGAGGGCCAACGTCCTGACTTTC
>.|TRBV9|TRBJ2-3|.
CASSRWGLSTDTQYF
TGTGCCAGCAGTCGTTGGGGGCTTAGCACAGATACGCAGTATTTT
>.|TRBV4-3|TRBJ2-1|TRBD1
CASSQGPGQGGNEQFF
TGCGCCAGCAGCCAAGGACCGGGACAGGGGGGCAATGAGCAGTTCTTC
>.|TRBV4-3|TRBJ2-2|.
CASSSTSANTGELFF
TGCGCCAGCAGCTCCACTAGTGCGAACACCGGGGAGCTGTTTTTT
>.|TRBV5-1|TRBJ1-4|TRBD1
CASSLTGAAEKLFF
TGCGCCAGCAGCTTGACAGGGGCCGCTGAAAAACTGTTTTTT
>once|TRBV2|TRBJ1-2|.
CASSEETRYGYTF
TGTGCCAGCAGTGAAGAGACAAGATATGGCTACACCTTC
>.|TRBV28|TRBJ1-5|.
CASSLRSQPQHF
TGTGCCAGCAGCTTACGGAGTCAGCCCCAGCATTTT
>.|TRBV6-5|TRBJ2-7|.
CASSPRQSSYEQYF
TGTGCCAGCAGCCCCCGGCAGAGCTCCTACGAGCAGTACTTC
>.|TRBV11-2|TRBJ2-7|.
CASSLEQGNSYEQYF
TGTGCCAGCAGCTTAGAGCAGGGGAATTCCTACGAGCAGTACTTC
>.|TRBV25-1|TRBJ2-7|TRBD2
CASGNLAGGSYEQYF
TGTGCCAGCGGAAACCTAGCGGGAGGGTCCTACGAGCAGTACTTC
>.|TRBV28|TRBJ1-2|TRBD1
CASSLLGQGASGNGYTF
TGTGCCAGCAGTTTATTGGGACAGGGGGCTTCGGGAAATGGCTACACCTTC
>.|TRBV28|TRBJ2-1|TRBD2
CASSFLAGGLTYNEQFF
TGTGCCAGCAGTTTCCTAGCGGGAGGGCTCACCTACAATGAGCAGTTCTTC
>once|TRBV19|TRBJ1-5|TRBD1
CASSTQGAGNQPQHF
TGTGCCAGTAGTACACAGGGGGCTGGCAATCAGCCCCAGCATTTT
>.|TRBV9|TRBJ2-3|.
CASKPGAGTDTQYF
TGTGCCAGCAAGCCGGGAGCCGGCACAGATACGCAGTATTTT
>.|TRBV18|TRBJ2-7|.
CASSSLPSYSNEQYF
TGTGCCAGCTCAAGTCTACCCTCCTACTCCAACGAGCAGTACTTC